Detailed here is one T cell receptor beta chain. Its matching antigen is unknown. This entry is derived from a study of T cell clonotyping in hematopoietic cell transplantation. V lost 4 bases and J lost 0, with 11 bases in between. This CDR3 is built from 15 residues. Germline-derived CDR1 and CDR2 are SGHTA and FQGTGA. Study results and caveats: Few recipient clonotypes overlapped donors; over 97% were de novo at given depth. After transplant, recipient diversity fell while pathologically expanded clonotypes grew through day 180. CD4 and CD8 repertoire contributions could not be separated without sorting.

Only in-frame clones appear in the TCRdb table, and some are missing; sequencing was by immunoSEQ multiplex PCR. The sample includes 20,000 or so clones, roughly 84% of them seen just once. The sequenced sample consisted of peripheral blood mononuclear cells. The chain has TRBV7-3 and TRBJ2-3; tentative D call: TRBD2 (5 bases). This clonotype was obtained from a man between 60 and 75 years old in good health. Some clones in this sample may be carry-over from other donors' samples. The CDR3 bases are TGTGCCAGCAGCTCCTCGGGAAGGAGCACAGATACGCAGTATTTT. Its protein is CASSSSGRSTDTQYF.